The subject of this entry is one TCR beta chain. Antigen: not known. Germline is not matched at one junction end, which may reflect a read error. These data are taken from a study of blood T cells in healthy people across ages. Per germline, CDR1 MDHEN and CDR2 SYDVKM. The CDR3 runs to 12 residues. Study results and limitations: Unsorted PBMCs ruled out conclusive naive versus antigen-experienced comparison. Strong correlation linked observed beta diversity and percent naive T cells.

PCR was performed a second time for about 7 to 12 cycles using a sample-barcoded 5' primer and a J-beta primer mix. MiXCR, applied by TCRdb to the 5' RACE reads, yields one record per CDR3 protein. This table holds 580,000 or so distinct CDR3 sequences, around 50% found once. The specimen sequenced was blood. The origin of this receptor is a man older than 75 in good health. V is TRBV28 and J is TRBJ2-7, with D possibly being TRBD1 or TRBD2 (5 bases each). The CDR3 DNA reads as TGTCCCAGCAGTCAGGGACCCTACGAGCAGTACTTC. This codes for CPSSQGPYEQYF.